Each of the 3 T cell receptor beta chains below was sequenced from the same sample in a study of blood T cell repertoires in COVID-19. The protocol was immunoSEQ multiplex PCR, while the TCRdb copy is restricted to in-frame clones and leaves out a portion. The repertoire has under 350,000 clones, about 86% of them found once; the top ten carry approximately 4%. Material for sequencing was peripheral blood. All receptors come from a man younger than 35 with active or convalescent COVID-19.

This sequence joins TRBV9 and TRBJ1-2; 7 bases agree with TRBD1. There are 12 residues in the CDR3. CDR1 is SGDLS, CDR2 YYNGEE, per germline. V trimming: 4 bases; J trimming: 7 bases; junction bases outside the gene matches: 4. The CDR3 coding sequence is TGTGCCAGCAGCATCCGGGACAGTGGCTACACCTTC. Encoded protein: CASSIRDSGYTF. The full variable domain, rest sourced from reference TRBV9 and TRBJ1-2, is DSGVTQTPKHLITATGQRVTLRCSPRSGDLSVYWYQQSLDQGLQFLIQYYNGEERAKGNILERFSAQQFPDLHSELNLSSLELGDSALYFCASSIRDSGYTFGSGTRLTVV.

The sample holds one count of this clone. V is TRBV2 and J is TRBJ2-7, with TRBD2 as a possible D gene (6 bases). In germline, CDR1 is SNHLY, CDR2 FYNNEI. This CDR3 is built from 13 residues. V was clipped by 6 bases and J by 6 bases, with 15 bases between them. The DNA for the CDR3 is TGTGCCAGCAGGGAGGGGACCCCCGGCGAGCAGTACTTC. It yields the protein CASREGTPGEQYF. The variable domain in full, with the rest retrieved from reference TRBV2 and TRBJ2-7, is EPEVTQTPSHQVTQMGQEVILRCVPISNHLYFYWYRQILGQKVEFLVSFYNNEISEKSEIFDDQFSVERPDGSNFTLKIRSTKLEDSAMYFCASREGTPGEQYFGPGTRLTVT.

The chain recombines TRBV6-2 or TRBV6-3 with TRBJ2-3; no clear D. Germline lookup yields CDR1 MNHEY and CDR2 SVGEGT. V shed 7 bases and J shed 5 bases, with 10 bases lying between them. This CDR3 has 12 amino acids. The CDR3: CASTYSQDTQYF. The CDR3 DNA reads TGTGCCAGCACATACTCACAAGATACGCAGTATTTT.